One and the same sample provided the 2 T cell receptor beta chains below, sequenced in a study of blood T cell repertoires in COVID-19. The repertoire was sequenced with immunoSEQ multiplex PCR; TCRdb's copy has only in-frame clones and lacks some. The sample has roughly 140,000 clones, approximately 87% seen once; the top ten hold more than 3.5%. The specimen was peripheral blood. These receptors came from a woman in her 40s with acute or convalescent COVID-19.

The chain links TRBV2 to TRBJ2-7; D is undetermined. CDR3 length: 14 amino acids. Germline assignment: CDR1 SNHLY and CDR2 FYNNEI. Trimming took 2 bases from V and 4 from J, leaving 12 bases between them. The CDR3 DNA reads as TGTGCCAGCAGTGAACAGGTCTTTAAGTACGAGCAGTACTTC. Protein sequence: CASSEQVFKYEQYF.

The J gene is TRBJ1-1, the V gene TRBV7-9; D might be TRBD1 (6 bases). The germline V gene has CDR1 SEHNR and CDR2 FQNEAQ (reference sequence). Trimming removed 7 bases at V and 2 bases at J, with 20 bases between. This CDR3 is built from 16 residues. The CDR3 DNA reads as TGTGCCAGCACCCTCCTCGGACAGAATTTCAACACTGAAGCTTTCTTT. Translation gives CASTLLGQNFNTEAFF.